The 20 T cell receptor beta chains reported below all come from one sample, sequenced in a study of response to subunit inactivated influenza vaccine. TCRdb reanalysed the RT-PCR reads using MiXCR and keeps one entry per CDR3 protein. The table includes around 500,000 distinct CDR3 sequences, roughly 9.7% detected once. Here the sequenced sample was PBMCs from blood, taken roughly 45 days after vaccination. The receptors come from a man aged 45 to 65 who received an inactivated influenza vaccine.

The chain combines TRBV12-3 or TRBV12-4 with TRBJ2-2; 9 nucleotides agree with TRBD1. The CDR3 contains 15 residues. The V and J ends lost 5 bases and 2 bases, in that order; junction bases with no gene match: 3. Here the CDR3 reads CASSMGQGNTGELFF. The DNA of the CDR3 is TGTGCCAGCAGTATGGGACAGGGAAACACCGGGGAGCTGTTTTTT.

V and J are TRBV12-3 or TRBV12-4 and TRBJ1-1, with D possibly matching TRBD1 (6 bases). Trimming removed 3 bases at V and 1 base at J, with 9 bases between. The CDR3 spans 14 residues. This chain's CDR3 is CASSFTGSNTEAFF. The CDR3, as DNA: TGTGCCAGCAGTTTTACAGGGTCGAACACTGAAGCTTTCTTT.

This clonotype occurred many times. The J gene is TRBJ2-5, the V gene TRBV5-1; D is unclear. V dropped 0 bases and J dropped 1 base, with 10 bases sitting between them. Germline lookup yields CDR1 SGHRS and CDR2 YFSETQ. The CDR3 totals 15 residues. CDR3 in DNA: TGCGCCAGCAGCTTGGAGAGACATACCCAAGAGACCCAGTACTTC. Protein: CASSLERHTQETQYF.

The rearrangement links TRBV12-3 or TRBV12-4 to TRBJ2-7; unclear D gene. This CDR3 is built from 12 residues. V was pared by 7 bases and J by 4 bases, with 11 bases between. The CDR3 nucleotides read TGTGCCAGCACCTTGGAGAGTTACGAGCAGTACTTC. Its protein is CASTLESYEQYF.

This chain uses TRBV12-3 or TRBV12-4 with TRBJ1-5; 8 bases map to TRBD1. The CDR3 is 17 residues long. The V segment lost 5 bases and the J segment 2 bases; nucleotides outside the gene matches: 11. The CDR3 DNA reads as TGTGCCAGCAGTCACACCCCCGGACAGGGAGGCAATCAGCCCCAGCATTTT. Translating it yields CASSHTPGQGGNQPQHF.

This clonotype was seen more than once but under ten times. The chain joins TRBV5-1 to TRBJ2-1, with 7 bases lining up with TRBD1. The CDR3 has 14 residues. With 6 bases clipped from V and 7 bases from J, the junction kept 10 bases outside the gene matches. Per the germline V gene, CDR1 is SGHRS and CDR2 is YFSETQ. The DNA for the CDR3 is TGCGCCAGCACTAGGACAGGCGGACGTAATGAGCAGTTCTTC. This sequence encodes CASTRTGGRNEQFF.

Ten or more counts support this clonotype. The rearrangement uses TRBV6-2 or TRBV6-3 and TRBJ2-1; tentative D call: TRBD1 (5 bases). V lost 5 bases to trimming and J lost 8 bases, with 7 bases between them. This CDR3 is 11 amino acids long. Germline-derived CDR1 and CDR2 are MNHEY and SVGEGT. CDR3 bases: TGTGCCAGCAGTCAGGGTCATGAGCAGTTCTTC. It is translated as CASSQGHEQFF.

The table lists this clonotype with many counts. The chain combines TRBV12-3 or TRBV12-4 with TRBJ2-2; D gene unclear. The CDR3 extends over 13 amino acids. V lost 6 bases and J 3 bases, leaving 8 bases between the germline ends. CDR3 nucleotides: TGTGCCAGCAGCAACGATTACACCGGGGAGCTGTTTTTT. It yields the protein CASSNDYTGELFF.

This clonotype was detected a few times. The CDR3 bases are TGTGCCAGCAGCTTAAGCGGGGAAGGAAACATTCAGTACTTC. Translating gives CASSLSGEGNIQYF. This chain joins TRBV7-9 and TRBJ2-4; TRBD2 agrees at 7 bases. This CDR3 is 14 amino acids long. J lost 6 bases, V lost 2 bases, and 4 bases had no gene match. Per germline, CDR1 SEHNR and CDR2 FQNEAQ (reference sequence).

This clonotype came up a few times. The chain recombines TRBV7-2 with TRBJ2-3; D tentatively reads TRBD1 or TRBD2 (5 bases each). The CDR3 extends over 14 amino acids. Trimming pared 5 bases from V and 6 bases from J, leaving 15 bases between. Looked up from germline, CDR1 is SGHTA and CDR2 is FQGNSA. CDR3 protein: CASSTGPVRDTQYF. The CDR3 DNA follows: TGTGCCAGCAGCACGGGACCCGTACGTGATACGCAGTATTTT.

This clonotype appeared many times. J is TRBJ1-1 and V is TRBV5-6; D may be TRBD1 (6 bases). In germline, CDR1 is SGHDT, CDR2 YYEEEE. Trimming stripped 3 bases from V and 3 bases from J, with 18 bases between. The CDR3 is 16 residues long. As DNA, the CDR3 is TGTGCCAGCAGCTGCTGCATCAGGGGTTGGTACACTGAAGCTTTCTTT. Its protein is CASSCCIRGWYTEAFF. Looking up the rest from reference TRBV5-6 and TRBJ1-1 gives the full variable domain: DAGVTQSPTHLIKTRGQQVTLRCSPKSGHDTVSWYQQALGQGPQFIFQYYEEEERQRGNFPDRFSGHQFPNYSSELNVNALLLGDSALYLCASSCCIRGWYTEAFFGQGTRLTVV.

Many counts were recorded for this clonotype. The J gene is TRBJ2-3, the V gene TRBV15, with D possibly being TRBD2 (7 bases). This CDR3 has 16 amino acids. The germline V gene has CDR1 LNHNV and CDR2 YYDKDF (reference sequence). V lost 0 bases, J lost 0 bases, and 10 bases lay in between. The CDR3 spells CATSRDRGASTDTQYF. The DNA of the CDR3 is TGTGCCACCAGCAGAGATCGGGGGGCTAGCACAGATACGCAGTATTTT.

V gene TRBV5-1 combines with J gene TRBJ1-1, with TRBD1 matching 8 bases. V shed 2 bases and J 3 bases; nucleotides not matched to a gene: 3. Germline loops: CDR1 SGHRS, CDR2 YFSETQ. The CDR3 is 14 amino acids. The CDR3 spells CASSFRQGHTEAFF. In DNA, the CDR3 is TGCGCCAGCAGCTTTAGACAGGGGCACACTGAAGCTTTCTTT. The whole variable domain, filled in from reference TRBV5-1 and TRBJ1-1, reads KAGVTQTPRYLIKTRGQQVTLSCSPISGHRSVSWYQQTPGQGLQFLFEYFSETQRNKGNFPGRFSGRQFSNSRSEMNVSTLELGDSALYLCASSFRQGHTEAFFGQGTRLTVV.

The CDR3 region is CASSTSASGLFNEQFF. The CDR3 DNA is TGTGCCAGCAGCACCTCCGCCAGCGGGCTATTCAATGAGCAGTTCTTC. The genes are TRBV7-3 and TRBJ2-1; TRBD2 might be the D (6 bases). V shed 5 bases and J shed 6 bases, with 20 bases lying between them. Germline CDR1 and CDR2: SGHTA and FQGTGA. There are 16 residues in the CDR3.

The chain has TRBV28 and TRBJ1-4; D remains unclear. V was shortened by 11 bases and J by 0 bases, with 10 bases between the two germline ends. The CDR3 is 13 amino acids. The germline V gene encodes CDR1 MDHEN and CDR2 SYDVKM. Here the CDR3 DNA reads TGTGCCTCGACCGTCGCAACTAATGAAAAACTGTTTTTT. Translated: CASTVATNEKLFF.

This clonotype was picked up many times. The CDR3 here is CSVDFEGGETQYF. CDR3 in DNA: TGCAGCGTTGATTTTGAGGGAGGGGAGACCCAGTACTTC. This rearrangement joins TRBV29-1 to TRBJ2-5; 7 bases match TRBD2. This CDR3 is built from 13 residues. CDR1 is SQVTM, CDR2 ANQGSEA, per germline. V lost 3 bases to trimming and J lost 5 bases; unmatched junction nucleotides: 6.

Comment on this clonotype: One end of the junction fails to match germline, which may point to a read error. V is TRBV20-1 and J is TRBJ2-7; TRBD1 aligns across 7 bases. Germline CDR1 is DFQATT and CDR2 is SNEGSKA (reference sequence). This CDR3 spans 11 amino acids. CDR3 bases: TGCAGTGCTAGAGACAAGGCCAGGGGGATCTTC. Its protein product is CSARDKARGIF.

The CDR3 sequence is CASSYGTGGTYEQYF. The CDR3 bases are TGTGCCAGCAGTTACGGGACGGGAGGGACCTACGAGCAGTACTTC. The chain employs TRBV12-3 or TRBV12-4 and TRBJ2-7, with TRBD2 matching over 8 bases. The CDR3 covers 15 residues. The V segment lost 4 bases and the J segment 2 bases; nucleotides outside the gene matches: 7.

The genes are TRBV12-3 or TRBV12-4 and TRBJ2-1; D is undetermined. The CDR3 extends over 14 amino acids. V lost 5 bases and J 3 bases, leaving 11 bases between the germline ends. The CDR3, as DNA: TGTGCCAGCAGTACCTCGGACGGCTACAATGAGCAGTTCTTC. Residues: CASSTSDGYNEQFF.

This chain uses TRBV30 with TRBJ1-2; D is perhaps TRBD1 (5 bases). This CDR3 is built from 13 residues. The V end was cut by 2 bases, the J end by 8 bases, with 15 bases between. Germline loops: CDR1 GTSNPN, CDR2 SVGIG (reference sequence). CDR3 nucleotides: TGTGCCTGGAGTCCCCTGGGACTCAAAGGCTACACCTTC. Its protein is CAWSPLGLKGYTF.